There are a few counts of the clone carrying this T cell receptor beta chain. The CDR3 sequence is 13 residues long. Germline loops: CDR1 SEHNR, CDR2 FQNEAQ (reference sequence). Trimming cost V 4 bases and J 6 bases, with 9 bases left between them. The data are from a study of blood T cell repertoires in COVID-19. Original handling: Amplified reference gene primers provided the basis for estimating nucleated cell counts. This table comes from immunoSEQ multiplex PCR, and its TCRdb copy is limited to in-frame clones, with some not included. From that table come the V and J calls and clone size; the DNA was used to work out D and trimming. The table includes around 250,000 clones, over 80% detected once.

The sample was PBMCs or T cells enriched from blood (not recorded which). This chain links TRBV7-9 with TRBJ2-2; D ambiguous. This receptor was obtained from a woman aged 25 to 39 with acute COVID-19. For the CDR3, the DNA is TGTGCCAGCAGCTCTCCGAGCCCCGGGGAGCTGTTTTTT. As protein: CASSSPSPGELFF.